This TCR beta chain was captured in a study of long-term antiretroviral therapy in people with HIV. General observations from the study: In HIV, the repertoires covered a tighter span of CDR3 lengths than in controls.

Two or more post-ART PBMC samples, plus at least one pre-ART sample, were available for each donor. 1-10 million cryopreserved PBMC were held in samples before DNA extraction. A v3.0 immunoSEQ assay was performed at survey level. Sequenced by immunoSEQ multiplex PCR; TCRdb stores in-frame clones only, minus some. The data contain about 17,000 clones, 90% to 95% of them singletons. A remark on this clone: Its specificity is unknown.

The CDR3 has 13 amino acids. Trimming took 7 bases from V and 4 from J, leaving 16 bases between them. The germline V gene has CDR1 SQVTM and CDR2 ANQGSEA. This receptor was taken from a man aged 55 to 70 with HIV. The chain employs TRBV29-1 and TRBJ1-2, with D possibly matching TRBD1 (6 bases). Here the sequenced sample was unsorted PBMCs, taken 0.3 years after starting antiretroviral therapy. CDR3 sequence: CSATPGGTYGYTF. The CDR3 nucleotides read TGCAGCGCGACCCCCGGGGGCACCTATGGCTACACCTTC.